This TCR beta chain appears in the sequencing data of a study of cytomegalovirus exposure and HLA in healthy donors. The study's findings and limits: Per published accounts, TCR beta sequences correctly predicted the HLA-A and HLA-B alleles of most subjects. Generally TCR sequences proved uncommon, though certain public TCRs appeared in numerous donors. One variant, a missense change in DCLRE1C, was linked in a later analysis to TCR beta V- and J-gene trimming.

The PCR employed 60 Vbeta primers together with 13 Jbeta primers. Here immunoSEQ multiplex PCR was the method, and the copy in TCRdb shows in-frame clones only, minus some. The sample lists some 120,000 clones; over 65% were seen once. Germline V lookup: CDR1 SGDLS, CDR2 YYNGEE. V gave up 3 bases and J gave up 4 bases, with 9 bases separating them. The CDR3 totals 13 residues. Concerning this clone itself: Its antigen is not known.

Sequences were obtained from PBMCs. V gene TRBV9 combines with J gene TRBJ2-3, with D hard to call. This sequence was found in a man aged 25 to 40 in good health and CMV-seropositive. CDR3 residues: CASSAGRADTQYF. The CDR3 coding sequence is TGTGCCAGCAGCGCGGGTCGCGCAGATACGCAGTATTTT.